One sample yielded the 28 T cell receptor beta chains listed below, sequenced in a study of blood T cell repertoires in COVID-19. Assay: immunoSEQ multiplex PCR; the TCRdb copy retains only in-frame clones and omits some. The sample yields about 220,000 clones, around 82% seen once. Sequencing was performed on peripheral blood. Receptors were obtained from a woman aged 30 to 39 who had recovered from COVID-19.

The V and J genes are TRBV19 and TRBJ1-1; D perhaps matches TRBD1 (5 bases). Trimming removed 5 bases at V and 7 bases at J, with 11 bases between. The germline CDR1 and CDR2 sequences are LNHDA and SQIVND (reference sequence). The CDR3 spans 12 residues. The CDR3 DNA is TGTGCCAGTAGTGAGAACCAGGGTGAAGCTTTCTTT. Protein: CASSENQGEAFF.

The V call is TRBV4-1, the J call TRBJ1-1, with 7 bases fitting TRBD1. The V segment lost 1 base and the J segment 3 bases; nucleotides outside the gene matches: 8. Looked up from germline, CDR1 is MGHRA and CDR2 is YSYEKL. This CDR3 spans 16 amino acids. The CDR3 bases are TGCGCCAGCAGCCAAGTGAGGGACAGTGTACACACTGAAGCTTTCTTT. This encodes CASSQVRDSVHTEAFF.

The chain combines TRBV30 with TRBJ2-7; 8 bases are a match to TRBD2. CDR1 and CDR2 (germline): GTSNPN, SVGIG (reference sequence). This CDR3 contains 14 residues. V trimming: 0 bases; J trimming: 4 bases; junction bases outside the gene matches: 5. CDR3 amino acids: CAWSVLAADYEQYF. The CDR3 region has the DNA TGTGCCTGGAGTGTACTAGCGGCAGATTACGAGCAGTACTTC.

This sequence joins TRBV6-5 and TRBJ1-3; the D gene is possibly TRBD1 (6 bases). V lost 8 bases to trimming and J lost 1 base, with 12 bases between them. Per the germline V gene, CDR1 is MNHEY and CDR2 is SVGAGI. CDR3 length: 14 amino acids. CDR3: CASGGMGSGNTIYF. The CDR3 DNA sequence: TGTGCCAGCGGGGGCATGGGGTCTGGAAACACCATATATTTT.

The chain's CDR3 is CASSPRPWSTEAFF. The CDR3 DNA is TGTGCCAGCAGCCCCCGGCCCTGGAGCACTGAAGCTTTCTTT. This chain joins TRBV27 and TRBJ1-1; D ambiguous. The CDR3 is 14 residues long. V was cut by 6 bases and J by 4 bases, with 15 bases left in between. CDR1 is MNHEY, CDR2 SMNVEV, per germline (reference sequence).

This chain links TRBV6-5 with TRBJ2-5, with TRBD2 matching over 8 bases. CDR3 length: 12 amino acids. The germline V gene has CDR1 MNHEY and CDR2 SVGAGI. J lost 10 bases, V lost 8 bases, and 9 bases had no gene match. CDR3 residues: CASVQAGEVQYF. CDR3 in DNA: TGTGCCAGCGTTCAAGCGGGAGAGGTCCAGTACTTC.

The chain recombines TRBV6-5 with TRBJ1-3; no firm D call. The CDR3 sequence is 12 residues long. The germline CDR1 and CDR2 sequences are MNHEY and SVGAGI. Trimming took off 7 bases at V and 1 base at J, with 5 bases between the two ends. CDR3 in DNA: TGTGCCAGCAAGGAGTCTGGAAACACCATATATTTT. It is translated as CASKESGNTIYF.

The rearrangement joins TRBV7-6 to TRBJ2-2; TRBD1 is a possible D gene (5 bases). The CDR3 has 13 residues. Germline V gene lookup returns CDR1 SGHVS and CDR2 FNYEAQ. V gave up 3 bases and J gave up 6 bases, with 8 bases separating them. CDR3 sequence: CASSFTGPGELFF. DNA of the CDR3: TGTGCCAGCAGCTTTACAGGCCCCGGGGAGCTGTTTTTT.

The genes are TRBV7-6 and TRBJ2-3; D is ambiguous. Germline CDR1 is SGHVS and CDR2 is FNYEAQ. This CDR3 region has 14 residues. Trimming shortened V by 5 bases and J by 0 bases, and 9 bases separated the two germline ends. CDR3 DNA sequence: TGTGCCAGCAGCCGAGGCCCCAGCACAGATACGCAGTATTTT. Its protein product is CASSRGPSTDTQYF.

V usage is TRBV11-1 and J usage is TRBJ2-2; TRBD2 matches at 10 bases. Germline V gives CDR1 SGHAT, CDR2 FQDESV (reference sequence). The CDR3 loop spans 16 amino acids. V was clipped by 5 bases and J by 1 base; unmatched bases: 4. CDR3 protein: CASSPSGSVNTGELFF. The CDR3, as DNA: TGTGCCAGCAGCCCTAGCGGGAGCGTGAACACCGGGGAGCTGTTTTTT.

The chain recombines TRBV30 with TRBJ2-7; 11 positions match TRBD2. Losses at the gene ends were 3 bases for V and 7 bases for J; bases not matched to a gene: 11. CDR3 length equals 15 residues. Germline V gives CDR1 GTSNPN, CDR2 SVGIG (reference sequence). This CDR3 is CAWSSLAGGPGEQYF. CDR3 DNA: TGTGCCTGGAGCTCTTTAGCGGGAGGGCCGGGTGAGCAGTACTTC. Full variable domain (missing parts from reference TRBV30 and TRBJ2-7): SQTIHQWPATLVQPVGSPLSLECTVEGTSNPNLYWYRQAAGRGLQLLFYSVGIGQISSEVPQNLSASRPQDRQFILSSKKLLLSDSGFYLCAWSSLAGGPGEQYFGPGTRLTVT.

The CDR3 DNA reads as TGTGCCAGCACCGTAGGGACAGGGATAAATGAGCAGTTCTTC. Translation: CASTVGTGINEQFF. The rearrangement joins TRBV6-5 to TRBJ2-1; TRBD1 aligns across 9 bases. This CDR3 contains 14 residues. Germline CDR1 MNHEY, CDR2 SVGAGI. The junction had 8 bases not matched to a gene; V was cut back by 7 bases and J by 7 bases.

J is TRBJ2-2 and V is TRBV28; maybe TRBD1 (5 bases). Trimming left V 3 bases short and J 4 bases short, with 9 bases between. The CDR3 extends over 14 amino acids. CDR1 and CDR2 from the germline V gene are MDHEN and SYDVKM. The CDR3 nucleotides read TGTGCCAGCAGTTTCTCAGGGTTCACCGGGGAGCTGTTTTTT. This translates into CASSFSGFTGELFF.

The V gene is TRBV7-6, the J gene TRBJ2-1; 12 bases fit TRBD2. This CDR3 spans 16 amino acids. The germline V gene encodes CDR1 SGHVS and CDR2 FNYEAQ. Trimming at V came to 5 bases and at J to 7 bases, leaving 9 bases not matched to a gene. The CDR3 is CASSAFLAGGGNEQFF. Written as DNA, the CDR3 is TGTGCCAGCAGCGCGTTCCTAGCGGGAGGGGGAAATGAGCAGTTCTTC.

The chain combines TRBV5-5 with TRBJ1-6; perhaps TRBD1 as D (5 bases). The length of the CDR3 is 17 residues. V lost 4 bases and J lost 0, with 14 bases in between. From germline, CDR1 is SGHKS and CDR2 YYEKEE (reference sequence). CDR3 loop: CASSGEAGGSYNSPLHF. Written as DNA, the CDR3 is TGTGCCAGCAGCGGGGAGGCCGGGGGCTCCTATAATTCACCCCTCCACTTT.

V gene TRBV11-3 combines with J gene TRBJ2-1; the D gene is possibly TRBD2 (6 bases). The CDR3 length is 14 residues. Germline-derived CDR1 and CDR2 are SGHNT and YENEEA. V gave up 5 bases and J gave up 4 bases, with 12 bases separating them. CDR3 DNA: TGTGCCAGCAGCCCTACCAGCGGGTACAATGAGCAGTTCTTC. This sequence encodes CASSPTSGYNEQFF.

The CDR3 protein is CASSFSGREQETQYF. CDR3 bases: TGTGCCAGCAGCTTTAGCGGGAGGGAGCAAGAGACCCAGTACTTC. V gene TRBV12-1 combines with J gene TRBJ2-5; the table's D call, TRBD2, has no DNA check behind it. TRBV12-1 is annotated as a pseudogene. The CDR3 is made up of 15 amino acids.

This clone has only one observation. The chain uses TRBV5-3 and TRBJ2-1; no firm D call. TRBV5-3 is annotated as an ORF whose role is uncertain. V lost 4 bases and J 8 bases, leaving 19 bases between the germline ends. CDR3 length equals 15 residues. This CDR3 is CARSPQRANSDEQFF. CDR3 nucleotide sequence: TGTGCCAGAAGCCCCCAAAGAGCAAATTCGGATGAGCAGTTCTTC.

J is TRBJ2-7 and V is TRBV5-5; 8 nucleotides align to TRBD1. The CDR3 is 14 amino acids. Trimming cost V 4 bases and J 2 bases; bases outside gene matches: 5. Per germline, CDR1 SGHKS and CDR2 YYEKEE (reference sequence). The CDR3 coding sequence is TGTGCCAGCAGCCCTCGACAGGGGACCTACGAGCAGTACTTC. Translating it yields CASSPRQGTYEQYF.

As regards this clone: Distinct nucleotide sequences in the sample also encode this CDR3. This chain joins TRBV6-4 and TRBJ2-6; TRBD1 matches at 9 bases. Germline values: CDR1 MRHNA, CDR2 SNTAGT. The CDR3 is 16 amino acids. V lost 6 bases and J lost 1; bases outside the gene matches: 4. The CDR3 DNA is TGTGCCAGCAGCCGGGACAGGGCTTCTGGGGCCAACGTCCTGACTTTC. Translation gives CASSRDRASGANVLTF.

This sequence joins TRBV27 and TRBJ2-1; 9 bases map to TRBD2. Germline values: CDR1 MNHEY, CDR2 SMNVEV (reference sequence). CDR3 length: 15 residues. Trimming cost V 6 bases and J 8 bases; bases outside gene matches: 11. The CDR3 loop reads CASSPPASGTDEQFF. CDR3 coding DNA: TGTGCCAGCAGCCCACCCGCTAGCGGGACCGATGAGCAGTTCTTC.

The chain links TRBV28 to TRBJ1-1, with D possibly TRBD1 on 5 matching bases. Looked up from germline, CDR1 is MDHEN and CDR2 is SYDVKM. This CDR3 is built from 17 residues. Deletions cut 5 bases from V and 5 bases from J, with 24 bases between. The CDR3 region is CASSQSFLRKGHTEAFF. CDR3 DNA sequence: TGTGCCAGCAGTCAAAGCTTTCTCAGGAAGGGGCATACTGAAGCTTTCTTT.

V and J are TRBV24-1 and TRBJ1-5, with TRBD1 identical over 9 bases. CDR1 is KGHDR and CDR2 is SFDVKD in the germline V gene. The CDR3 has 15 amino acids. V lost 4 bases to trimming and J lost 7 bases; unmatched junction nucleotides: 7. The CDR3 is CATSDNRGREQPQHF. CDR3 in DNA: TGTGCCACCAGTGACAACAGGGGGCGCGAGCAGCCCCAGCATTTT.

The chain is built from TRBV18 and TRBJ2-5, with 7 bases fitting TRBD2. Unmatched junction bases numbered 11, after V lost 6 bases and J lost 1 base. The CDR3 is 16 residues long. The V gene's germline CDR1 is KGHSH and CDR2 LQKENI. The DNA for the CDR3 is TGTGCCAGCTCGCCCTCCTATGGGGAGGGCCAAGAGACCCAGTACTTC. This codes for CASSPSYGEGQETQYF.

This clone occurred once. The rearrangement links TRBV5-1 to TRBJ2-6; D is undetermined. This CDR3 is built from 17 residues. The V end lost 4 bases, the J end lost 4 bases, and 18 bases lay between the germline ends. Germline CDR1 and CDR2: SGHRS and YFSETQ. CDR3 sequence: CASSPTTTRTGANVLTF. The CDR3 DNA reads TGCGCCAGCAGCCCCACGACAACCCGAACCGGGGCCAACGTCCTGACTTTC.

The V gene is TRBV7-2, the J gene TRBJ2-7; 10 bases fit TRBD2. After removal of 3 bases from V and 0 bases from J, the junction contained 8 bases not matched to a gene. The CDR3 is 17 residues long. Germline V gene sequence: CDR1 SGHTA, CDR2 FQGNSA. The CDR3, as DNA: TGTGCCAGCAGCTTCAAACTAGCGGGACGGAGCTCCTACGAGCAGTACTTC. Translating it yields CASSFKLAGRSSYEQYF.

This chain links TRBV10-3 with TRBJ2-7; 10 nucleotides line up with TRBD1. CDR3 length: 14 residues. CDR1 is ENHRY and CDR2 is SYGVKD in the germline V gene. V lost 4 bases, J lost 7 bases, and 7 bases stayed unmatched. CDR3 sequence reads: CAISGTGTGEEQYF. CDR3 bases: TGTGCCATCAGTGGAACCGGGACAGGGGAAGAGCAGTACTTC.

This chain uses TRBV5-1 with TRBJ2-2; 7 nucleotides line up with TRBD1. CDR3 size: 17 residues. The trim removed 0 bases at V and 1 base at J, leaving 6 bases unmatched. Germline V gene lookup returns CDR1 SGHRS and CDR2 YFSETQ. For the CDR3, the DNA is TGCGCCAGCAGCTTGGGGGACAGCCACAAGAACACCGGGGAGCTGTTTTTT. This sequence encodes CASSLGDSHKNTGELFF.